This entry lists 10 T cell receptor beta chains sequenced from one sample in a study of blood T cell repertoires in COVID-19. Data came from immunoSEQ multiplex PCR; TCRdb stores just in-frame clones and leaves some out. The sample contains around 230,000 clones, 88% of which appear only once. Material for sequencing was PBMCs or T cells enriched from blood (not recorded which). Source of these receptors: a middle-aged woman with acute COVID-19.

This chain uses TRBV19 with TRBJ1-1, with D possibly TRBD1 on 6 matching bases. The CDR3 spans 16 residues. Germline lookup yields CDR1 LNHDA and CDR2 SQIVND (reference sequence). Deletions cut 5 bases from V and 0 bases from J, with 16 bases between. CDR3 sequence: CASSLVRTVLNTEAFF. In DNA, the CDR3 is TGTGCCAGTAGTCTAGTACGGACAGTTTTGAACACTGAAGCTTTCTTT.

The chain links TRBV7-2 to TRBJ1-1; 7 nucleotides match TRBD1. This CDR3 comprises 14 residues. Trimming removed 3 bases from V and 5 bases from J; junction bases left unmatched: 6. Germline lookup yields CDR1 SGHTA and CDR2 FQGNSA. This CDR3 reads CASSFAQGETEAFF. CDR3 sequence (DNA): TGTGCCAGCAGCTTCGCCCAGGGGGAGACTGAAGCTTTCTTT.

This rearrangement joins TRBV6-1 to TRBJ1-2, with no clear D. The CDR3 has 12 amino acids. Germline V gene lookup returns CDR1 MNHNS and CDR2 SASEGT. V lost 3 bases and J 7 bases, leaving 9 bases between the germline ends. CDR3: CASSDTGFGYTF. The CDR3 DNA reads TGTGCCAGCAGTGATACCGGGTTTGGCTACACCTTC.

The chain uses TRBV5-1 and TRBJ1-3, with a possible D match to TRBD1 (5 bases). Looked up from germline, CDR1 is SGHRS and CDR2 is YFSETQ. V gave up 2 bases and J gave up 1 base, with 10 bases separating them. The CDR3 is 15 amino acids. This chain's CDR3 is CASSFKGDSGNTIYF. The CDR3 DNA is TGCGCCAGCAGCTTCAAAGGGGATTCTGGAAACACCATATATTTT.

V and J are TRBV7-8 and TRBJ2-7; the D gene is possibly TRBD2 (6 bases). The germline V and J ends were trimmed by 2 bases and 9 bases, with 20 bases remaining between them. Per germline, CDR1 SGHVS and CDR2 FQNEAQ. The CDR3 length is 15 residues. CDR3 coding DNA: TGTGCCAGCAGCTTAAGGACAACTAGCTCCACTGTGCAGTACTTC. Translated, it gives CASSLRTTSSTVQYF.

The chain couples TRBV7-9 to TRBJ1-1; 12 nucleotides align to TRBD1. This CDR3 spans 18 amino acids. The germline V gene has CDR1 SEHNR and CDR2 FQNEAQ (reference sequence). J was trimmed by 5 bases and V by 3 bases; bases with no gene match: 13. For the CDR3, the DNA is TGTGCCAGCAGCTTCGCTACCGGGACAGGGGGCGCTAGGACTGAAGCTTTCTTT. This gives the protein CASSFATGTGGARTEAFF.

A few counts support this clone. CDR3 sequence (DNA): TGTGCCAGCAGCTCTCGACAGGGCAGGGCTGGAAACACCATATATTTT. It is translated as CASSSRQGRAGNTIYF. This chain connects TRBV7-8 to TRBJ1-3; TRBD1 matches at 7 bases. Unmatched junction bases numbered 8, after V lost 4 bases and J lost 2 bases. The length of the CDR3 is 16 residues. The germline gives CDR1 SGHVS, CDR2 FQNEAQ.

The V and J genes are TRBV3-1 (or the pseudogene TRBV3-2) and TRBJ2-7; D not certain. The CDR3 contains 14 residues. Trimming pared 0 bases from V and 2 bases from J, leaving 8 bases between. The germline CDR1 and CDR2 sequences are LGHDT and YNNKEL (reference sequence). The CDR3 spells CASSQDPRAYEQYF. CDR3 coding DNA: TGTGCCAGCAGCCAAGACCCCCGGGCCTACGAGCAGTACTTC.

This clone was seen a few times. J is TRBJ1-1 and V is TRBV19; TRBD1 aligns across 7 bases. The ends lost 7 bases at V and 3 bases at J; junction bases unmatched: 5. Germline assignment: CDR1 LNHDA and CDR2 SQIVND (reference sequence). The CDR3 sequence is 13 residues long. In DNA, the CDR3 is TGTGCCAGTACCCGGGACAGAGACACTGAAGCTTTCTTT. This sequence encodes CASTRDRDTEAFF.

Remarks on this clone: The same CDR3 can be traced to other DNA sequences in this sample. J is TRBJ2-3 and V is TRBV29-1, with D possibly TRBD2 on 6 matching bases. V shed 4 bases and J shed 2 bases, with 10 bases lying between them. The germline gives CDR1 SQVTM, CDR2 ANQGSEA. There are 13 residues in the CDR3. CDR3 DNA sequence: TGCAGCGTTGGCGCGGGGTCCACAGATACGCAGTATTTT. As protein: CSVGAGSTDTQYF.